The 32 T cell receptor beta chains below all came from one sample that was sequenced in a study of graft-versus-host responses after intestinal transplantation. Sequencing was performed with immunoSEQ multiplex PCR; in TCRdb, only in-frame clones are kept and a portion is missing. The sample yields about 85,000 clones, about four fifths seen once. Which antigens these TCRs recognize remains unknown. This specimen consisted of unstimulated CD4+ T cells sorted from spleen or lymph node cells, obtained before intestinal transplant. The receptors shown here come from a human donor who received an intestinal transplant.

CDR3 DNA: TGTGCCAGCAGCGTAGGAGCGGGAGGCGGGGAGACCCAGTACTTC. Its protein product is CASSVGAGGGETQYF. The chain joins TRBV9 to TRBJ2-5, with 9 bases that match TRBD2. CDR1 and CDR2 (germline): SGDLS, YYNGEE. Losses at the gene ends were 0 bases for V and 5 bases for J; bases not matched to a gene: 5. The CDR3 spans 15 residues.

The J gene is TRBJ2-5, the V gene TRBV6-5; possibly TRBD2 for D (5 bases). V lost 6 bases to trimming and J lost 4 bases, with 18 bases between them. CDR3 length: 15 residues. Germline V gene sequence: CDR1 MNHEY, CDR2 SVGAGI. CDR3 sequence (DNA): TGTGCCAGCAGAATATCTAGCTTTTGGGGAGAGACCCAGTACTTC. Protein product: CASRISSFWGETQYF.

The chain recombines TRBV5-1 with TRBJ1-1, with unresolved D. CDR3 length equals 14 residues. Germline V gene data show CDR1 as SGHRS and CDR2 as YFSETQ. Between the trimmed V and J ends, which lost 2 bases and 0 bases, there was a span of 8 bases. Here the CDR3 DNA reads TGCGCCAGCAGCTTTGCGCAGGTGAACACTGAAGCTTTCTTT. Translating it yields CASSFAQVNTEAFF.

V usage is TRBV5-1 and J usage is TRBJ2-6; 7 bases line up with TRBD1. The trim removed 2 bases at V and 0 bases at J, leaving 2 bases unmatched. In germline, CDR1 is SGHRS, CDR2 YFSETQ. This CDR3 is 16 amino acids long. As DNA, the CDR3 is TGCGCCAGCAGCTTACAGGGGCCCTCTGGGGCCAACGTCCTGACTTTC. Encoded protein: CASSLQGPSGANVLTF.

The chain uses TRBV7-8 and TRBJ2-7; 12 bases line up with TRBD2. Germline trimming cut 5 bases from V and 1 base from J; bases unmatched to any gene: 18. CDR1 and CDR2 from the germline V gene are SGHVS and FQNEAQ. The CDR3 totals 20 residues. CDR3 bases: TGTGCCAGCAGCCGCACCCCCCCGGGACTAGCGGGTCCGGGGTCCTACGAGCAGTACTTC. It is translated as CASSRTPPGLAGPGSYEQYF.

This chain links TRBV2 with TRBJ1-1; D gene ambiguous. From germline, CDR1 is SNHLY and CDR2 FYNNEI. This CDR3 has 12 residues. V was trimmed by 6 bases and J by 1 base, leaving 6 bases between them. The CDR3 nucleotides read TGTGCCAGCAGGGCAGGGAACACTGAAGCTTTCTTT. Translation gives CASRAGNTEAFF.

The gene calls are TRBV28 and TRBJ2-7; D gene ambiguous. Germline V gene lookup returns CDR1 MDHEN and CDR2 SYDVKM. The CDR3 extends over 14 amino acids. The V gene lost 2 bases and the J gene lost 1 base, with 9 bases spanning the gap. CDR3 in amino acids: CASSLTLASYEQYF. The DNA of the CDR3 is TGTGCCAGCAGTTTAACCCTGGCTTCCTACGAGCAGTACTTC.

The chain couples TRBV5-1 to TRBJ1-4; D possibly corresponds to TRBD1 (5 bases). Germline V gene lookup returns CDR1 SGHRS and CDR2 YFSETQ. The CDR3 runs 16 residues. V was clipped by 1 base and J by 3 bases, with 13 bases between them. CDR3 sequence (DNA): TGCGCCAGCAGCTTGAGCGGGACTCCGGCTAATGAAAAACTGTTTTTT. Protein product: CASSLSGTPANEKLFF. The whole variable domain, remainder taken from reference TRBV5-1 and TRBJ1-4, is KAGVTQTPRYLIKTRGQQVTLSCSPISGHRSVSWYQQTPGQGLQFLFEYFSETQRNKGNFPGRFSGRQFSNSRSEMNVSTLELGDSALYLCASSLSGTPANEKLFFGSGTQLSVL.

This sequence joins TRBV28 and TRBJ1-3; D is uncertain. V was trimmed by 5 bases and J by 2 bases, leaving 13 bases between them. The germline V gene encodes CDR1 MDHEN and CDR2 SYDVKM. The CDR3 loop spans 15 amino acids. CDR3 loop: CASSHPRGAGNTIYF. Here the CDR3 DNA reads TGTGCCAGCAGTCACCCTCGCGGGGCTGGAAACACCATATATTTT.

The chain carries TRBV6-4 and TRBJ2-2; perhaps TRBD1 as D (5 bases). Between the trimmed V and J ends, which lost 6 bases and 1 base, there was a span of 15 bases. Germline V gene sequence: CDR1 MRHNA, CDR2 SNTAGT. The CDR3 is made up of 16 amino acids. The CDR3 reads CASRMPGRENTGELFF. The CDR3 coding sequence is TGTGCCAGCAGGATGCCTGGCAGGGAGAACACCGGGGAGCTGTTTTTT.

The J gene is TRBJ2-3, the V gene TRBV29-1, with 9 bases identical to TRBD2. Germline lookup yields CDR1 SQVTM and CDR2 ANQGSEA. CDR3 length: 15 amino acids. Unmatched junction bases numbered 7, after V lost 0 bases and J lost 6 bases. CDR3 residues: CSVEDLGTSPDTQYF. Here the CDR3 DNA reads TGCAGCGTTGAAGATCTGGGGACTAGCCCCGATACGCAGTATTTT.

The chain uses TRBV30 and TRBJ1-4; the D gene is possibly TRBD1 (6 bases). This CDR3 spans 16 amino acids. The V end lost 3 bases, the J end lost 4 bases, and 18 bases lay between the germline ends. Germline V CDR1 and CDR2: GTSNPN, SVGIG (reference sequence). The CDR3 region has the DNA TGTGCCTGGAGAGGTCTAGGGGGGGCCTATAATGAAAAACTGTTTTTT. This codes for CAWRGLGGAYNEKLFF.

The V and J genes are TRBV16 and TRBJ2-2, with a weak D call TRBD2 (5 bases). Germline CDR1 is KGHSY and CDR2 is FQNENV. This CDR3 is 16 amino acids long. Trimming took 0 bases from V and 5 from J, leaving 13 bases between them. DNA for the CDR3: TGTGCCAGCAGCCAATCCCCAGGCCGGGGAACCGGGGAGCTGTTTTTT. It translates to CASSQSPGRGTGELFF.

V usage is TRBV6-1 and J usage is TRBJ2-7; no firm D call. The CDR3 length is 14 residues. Trimming took off 3 bases at V and 1 base at J, with 10 bases between the two ends. Germline V lookup: CDR1 MNHNS, CDR2 SASEGT. CDR3 residues: CASSDSGMSYEQYF. The CDR3 DNA sequence: TGTGCCAGCAGTGACTCCGGTATGTCCTACGAGCAGTACTTC.

The chain uses TRBV6-5 and TRBJ1-2; 8 bases map to TRBD1. With V trimmed by 8 bases and J by 5 bases, 7 bases remained unmatched. Germline V lookup: CDR1 MNHEY, CDR2 SVGAGI. CDR3 length: 13 residues. DNA for the CDR3: TGTGCCAGCTTTGGGCAGGGGGCGTATGGCTACACCTTC. This gives the protein CASFGQGAYGYTF.

The CDR3 DNA sequence: TGTGCCAGTAGTATTCTACAGGGGGACATCAATCAGCCCCAGCATTTT. Protein sequence: CASSILQGDINQPQHF. The chain combines TRBV19 with TRBJ1-5; 8 bases fit TRBD1. Germline V lookup: CDR1 LNHDA, CDR2 SQIVND (reference sequence). V lost 3 bases, J lost 3 bases, and 7 bases stayed unmatched. This CDR3 spans 16 amino acids.

The chain is built from TRBV18 and TRBJ1-5; D is undetermined. Per the germline V gene, CDR1 is KGHSH and CDR2 is LQKENI. The CDR3 sequence is 13 residues long. Trimming pared 2 bases from V and 2 bases from J, leaving 4 bases between. The CDR3: CASSPGRNQPQHF. The CDR3 DNA sequence: TGTGCCAGCTCACCAGGCCGCAATCAGCCCCAGCATTTT.

This clone was observed a few times. The V gene is TRBV2, the J gene TRBJ2-2; 8 bases agree with TRBD1. From germline, CDR1 is SNHLY and CDR2 FYNNEI. The CDR3 length is 12 residues. The J segment lost 5 bases and the V segment lost 9 bases, leaving 2 bases of the junction unmatched. Here the CDR3 DNA reads TGTGCCAGAAGACAGGGGACCGGGGAGCTGTTTTTT. Translation: CARRQGTGELFF.

The sample holds one count of this clone. V and J are TRBV19 and TRBJ1-5; D might be TRBD1 (5 bases). V gave up 4 bases and J gave up 0 bases, with 13 bases separating them. CDR3 length equals 16 residues. Germline values: CDR1 LNHDA, CDR2 SQIVND (reference sequence). CDR3 region: CASSRGQSFSNQPQHF. The CDR3 nucleotides are TGTGCCAGTAGTAGAGGACAAAGCTTTAGCAATCAGCCCCAGCATTTT.

The chain carries TRBV28 and TRBJ2-7, with 10 bases fitting TRBD1. This CDR3 has 16 amino acids. Germline assignment: CDR1 MDHEN and CDR2 SYDVKM. Trimming took 6 bases from V and 3 from J; bases not matched to a gene: 11. CDR3 sequence reads: CASSTPSGQGIYEQYF. CDR3 nucleotides: TGTGCCAGCAGCACCCCCTCGGGACAGGGGATCTACGAGCAGTACTTC.

The chain employs TRBV10-2 and TRBJ1-1; the match to TRBD1 covers 7 bases. The CDR3 loop spans 15 amino acids. Germline V gene lookup returns CDR1 WSHSY and CDR2 SAAADI. V lost 6 bases, J lost 5 bases, and 12 bases stayed unmatched. The CDR3 loop reads CASSGFTRQGTEAFF. CDR3 DNA sequence: TGCGCCAGCAGCGGATTCACTCGACAGGGAACTGAAGCTTTCTTT.

The rearrangement links TRBV5-1 to TRBJ1-6; 7 nucleotides align to TRBD1. The trim removed 0 bases at V and 10 bases at J, leaving 4 bases unmatched. CDR3 length: 14 amino acids. Germline CDR1 reads SGHRS; CDR2 reads YFSETQ. CDR3: CASSLGQGDSPLHF. The CDR3 nucleotides read TGCGCCAGCAGCTTGGGACAGGGCGACTCACCCCTCCACTTT.

V usage is TRBV18 and J usage is TRBJ2-3, with D maybe TRBD2 (7 bases). Trimming took 2 bases from V and 2 from J, leaving 11 bases between them. Germline V gene lookup returns CDR1 KGHSH and CDR2 LQKENI. The CDR3 has 15 residues. CDR3 coding DNA: TGTGCCAGCTCACCATTGGGGGGGGCCACAGATACGCAGTATTTT. This codes for CASSPLGGATDTQYF.

This chain joins TRBV6-5 and TRBJ1-2; D ambiguous. Looked up from germline, CDR1 is MNHEY and CDR2 is SVGAGI. The CDR3 spans 14 residues. Deletions cut 2 bases from V and 8 bases from J, with 15 bases between. The CDR3 spells CASSYGTASGGYTF. The CDR3 nucleotides read TGTGCCAGCAGTTACGGAACGGCTTCAGGAGGCTACACCTTC.

The chain couples TRBV5-1 to TRBJ2-3, with TRBD2 identical over 12 bases. J lost 7 bases, V lost 7 bases, and 19 bases had no gene match. Germline V gene lookup returns CDR1 SGHRS and CDR2 YFSETQ. The CDR3 loop spans 18 amino acids. CDR3 bases: TGCGCCAGCCGCCGGGGGCCGACTAGCGGGGGTTCTGGGAATACGCAGTATTTT. Amino acid sequence: CASRRGPTSGGSGNTQYF.

Points on this clone: One junction end does not reproduce the germline sequence, and a read error may be involved. The same CDR3 arises from other DNA sequences in this sample as well. This chain connects TRBV27 to TRBJ2-3; D not resolved. The germline CDR1 and CDR2 sequences are MNHEY and SMNVEV (reference sequence). This CDR3 has 15 amino acids. This CDR3 reads CASTVGPGSTDTQYF. The CDR3 DNA sequence: TGTGCTAGCACCGTAGGCCCAGGAAGTACAGATACGCAGTATTTT.

This chain links TRBV20-1 with TRBJ2-7; no clear D gene. Trimming shortened V by 6 bases and J by 3 bases, and 9 bases separated the two germline ends. Per germline, CDR1 DFQATT and CDR2 SNEGSKA (reference sequence). The CDR3 consists of 11 residues. The CDR3 DNA follows: TGCAGTGCAGCTATCGGCTACGAGCAGTACTTC. Translated, it gives CSAAIGYEQYF.

This clone showed up just a few times. The CDR3: CASTDRVAGYTF. The CDR3 coding sequence is TGTGCCAGCACCGACAGGGTAGCGGGCTACACCTTC. The chain is built from TRBV6-5 and TRBJ1-2; 7 positions agree with TRBD1. J gave up 8 bases and V 7 bases, and 7 bases lay outside the gene matches. CDR3 length: 12 amino acids. Germline assignment: CDR1 MNHEY and CDR2 SVGAGI.

Regarding this clone: This sample includes further DNA sequences coding for the same CDR3. J is TRBJ2-7 and V is TRBV20-1; no firm D call. The CDR3 spans 11 residues. V gave up 3 bases and J gave up 2 bases, with 5 bases separating them. The germline V gene encodes CDR1 DFQATT and CDR2 SNEGSKA (reference sequence). The CDR3 nucleotides are TGCAGTGCTAGTAGAGCCTACGAGCAGTACTTC. Protein: CSASRAYEQYF.

This rearrangement joins TRBV28 to TRBJ1-5, with TRBD1 matching over 8 bases. After removal of 3 bases from V and 0 bases from J, the junction contained 10 bases not matched to a gene. The CDR3 contains 18 residues. Germline V gives CDR1 MDHEN, CDR2 SYDVKM. The CDR3 bases are TGTGCCAGCAGTTTCCTTGCGGCAGGGGGCTATAGCAATCAGCCCCAGCATTTT. Protein sequence: CASSFLAAGGYSNQPQHF.

The genes are TRBV5-1 and TRBJ2-3; 9 bases align to TRBD1. The CDR3 spans 15 residues. The V gene end was trimmed by 2 bases and the J gene end by 4 bases; junction bases not matched to a gene: 5. Germline values: CDR1 SGHRS, CDR2 YFSETQ. For the CDR3, the DNA is TGCGCCAGCAGCTTCGACAGGGGGGGAGCAGATACGCAGTATTTT. Translation: CASSFDRGGADTQYF.

The chain has TRBV2 and TRBJ2-1; TRBD2 matches at 8 bases. Losses at the gene ends were 3 bases for V and 1 base for J; bases not matched to a gene: 2. Germline V lookup: CDR1 SNHLY, CDR2 FYNNEI. The CDR3 sequence is 15 residues long. The CDR3 loop is CASSEREVSYNEQFF. CDR3 sequence (DNA): TGTGCCAGCAGTGAGCGGGAGGTATCCTACAATGAGCAGTTCTTC.